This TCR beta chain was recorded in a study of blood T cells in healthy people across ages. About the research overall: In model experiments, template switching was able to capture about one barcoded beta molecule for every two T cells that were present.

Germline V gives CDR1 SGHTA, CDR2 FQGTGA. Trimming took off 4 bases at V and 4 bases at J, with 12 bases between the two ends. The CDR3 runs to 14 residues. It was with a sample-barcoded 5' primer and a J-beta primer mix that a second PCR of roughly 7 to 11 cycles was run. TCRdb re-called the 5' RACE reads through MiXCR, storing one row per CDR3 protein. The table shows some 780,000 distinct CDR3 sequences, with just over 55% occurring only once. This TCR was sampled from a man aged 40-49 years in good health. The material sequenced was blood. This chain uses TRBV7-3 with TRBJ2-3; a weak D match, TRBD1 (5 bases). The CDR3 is CASSSTGVPDTQYF. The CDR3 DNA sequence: TGTGCCAGCAGCTCTACAGGTGTCCCAGATACGCAGTATTTT. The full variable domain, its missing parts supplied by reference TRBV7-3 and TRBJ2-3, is GAGVSQTPSNKVTEKGKYVELRCDPISGHTALYWYRQSLGQGPEFLIYFQGTGAADDSGLPNDRFFAVRPEGSVSTLKIQRTERGDSAVYLCASSSTGVPDTQYFGPGTRLTVL.